This entry lists 20 T cell receptor beta chains sequenced from one sample in a study of blood T cell repertoires in COVID-19. TCRdb keeps only in-frame clones here, not all; method: immunoSEQ multiplex PCR. The table includes just under 90,000 clones, 85% to 95% detected once. The sequencing sample was made of peripheral blood. These receptors came from a man in his sixties with acute or convalescent COVID-19.

This sequence joins TRBV29-1 and TRBJ2-1; D is perhaps TRBD2 (6 bases). Germline loops: CDR1 SQVTM, CDR2 ANQGSEA. There are 14 residues in the CDR3. Trimming removed 3 bases at V and 8 bases at J, with 17 bases between. CDR3 in amino acids: CSVDSVGGGDEQFF. Written as DNA, the CDR3 is TGCAGCGTTGATTCGGTGGGAGGTGGCGATGAGCAGTTCTTC.

This sequence joins TRBV11-3 and TRBJ2-1; 9 bases align to TRBD1. The V gene end was trimmed by 5 bases and the J gene end by 9 bases; junction bases not matched to a gene: 11. The CDR3 has 15 amino acids. Looked up from germline, CDR1 is SGHNT and CDR2 is YENEEA. The CDR3 reads CASSRPGTGFSEQFF. The CDR3 DNA reads TGTGCCAGCAGCCGTCCCGGGACAGGGTTCAGTGAGCAGTTCTTC.

The chain carries TRBV5-5 and TRBJ2-1, with 11 bases that match TRBD2. In germline, CDR1 is SGHKS, CDR2 YYEKEE (reference sequence). The CDR3 loop spans 18 amino acids. With 3 bases clipped from V and 5 bases from J, the junction kept 13 bases outside the gene matches. CDR3 amino acids: CASSSGTSGRGWDNEQFF. In nucleotides, the CDR3 is TGTGCCAGCAGCTCAGGTACTAGCGGGAGAGGCTGGGACAATGAGCAGTTCTTC.

V is TRBV2 and J is TRBJ2-4, with TRBD1 matching 8 bases. CDR3 length equals 16 residues. The V and J ends lost 4 bases and 3 bases, in that order; junction bases with no gene match: 8. The germline V gene encodes CDR1 SNHLY and CDR2 FYNNEI. CDR3 residues: CASSAGGVFGKNIQYF. The CDR3 bases are TGTGCCAGCAGTGCAGGGGGCGTATTTGGCAAAAACATTCAGTACTTC. Full variable domain (outside the CDR3, taken from reference TRBV2 and TRBJ2-4): EPEVTQTPSHQVTQMGQEVILRCVPISNHLYFYWYRQILGQKVEFLVSFYNNEISEKSEIFDDQFSVERPDGSNFTLKIRSTKLEDSAMYFCASSAGGVFGKNIQYFGAGTRLSVL.

On this clone: Its ends do not fully match the called genes, so a read error is possible. The chain joins TRBV14 to TRBJ1-5; no clear D gene. Germline-derived CDR1 and CDR2 are SGHDN and FVKESK. This CDR3 region has 14 residues. The CDR3 DNA sequence: TGTGCCAGCTGCCAGAGGGAAACCAGGCAGCCCCAGCATTTT. Translating gives CASCQRETRQPQHF.

The genes are TRBV7-2 and TRBJ2-2, with D maybe TRBD1 (6 bases). CDR3 length: 16 residues. Trimming left V 1 base short and J 6 bases short, with 15 bases between. Germline CDR1 SGHTA, CDR2 FQGNSA. The CDR3 here is CASSLEGPGVPGELFF. DNA for the CDR3: TGTGCCAGCAGCTTAGAGGGGCCAGGGGTCCCCGGGGAGCTGTTTTTT.

The chain combines TRBV7-2 with TRBJ1-1, with D tentatively TRBD1 (5 bases). Germline CDR1 is SGHTA and CDR2 is FQGNSA. With 0 bases removed from V and 4 bases from J, the gap between germline ends came to 9 bases. This CDR3 contains 14 residues. In DNA, the CDR3 is TGTGCCAGCAGCTTAGCAGTCAGGGCCACTGAAGCTTTCTTT. The encoded protein is CASSLAVRATEAFF.

The gene calls are TRBV10-3 and TRBJ2-7; 9 nucleotides agree with TRBD1. Germline V CDR1 and CDR2: ENHRY, SYGVKD. This CDR3 contains 13 residues. Losses at the gene ends were 10 bases for V and 1 base for J; bases not matched to a gene: 5. CDR3 in DNA: TGTGCCACTGCGACAGGGGGGTCCTACGAGCAGTACTTC. Its translation is CATATGGSYEQYF.

The chain joins TRBV28 to TRBJ2-7; D is possibly TRBD2 (6 bases). Germline-derived CDR1 and CDR2 are MDHEN and SYDVKM. The ends were cut back, 5 bases at V and 0 bases at J, with 11 bases in the middle. CDR3 size: 14 residues. The CDR3 is CASSPGGDSYEQYF. The DNA for the CDR3 is TGTGCCAGCAGTCCCGGCGGGGACTCCTACGAGCAGTACTTC.

V and J are TRBV7-9 and TRBJ2-6; a weak D match, TRBD2 (6 bases). V lost 2 bases and J 5 bases, leaving 13 bases between the germline ends. The CDR3 length is 16 residues. Germline CDR1 is SEHNR and CDR2 is FQNEAQ (reference sequence). The CDR3 protein is CASSLLVGGRANVLTF. The CDR3 nucleotides are TGTGCCAGCAGCTTATTGGTTGGCGGGAGGGCCAACGTCCTGACTTTC.

This clone has only one observation. This chain links TRBV4-3 with TRBJ1-5; D ambiguous. The germline gives CDR1 LGHNA, CDR2 YSLEER. The V end lost 2 bases, the J end lost 0 bases, and 11 bases lay between the germline ends. The CDR3 extends over 16 amino acids. The CDR3 loop is CASSQQTGSSNQPQHF. The CDR3 DNA reads as TGCGCCAGCAGCCAACAGACCGGGAGTAGCAATCAGCCCCAGCATTTT.

This clone was seen only once. The rearrangement uses TRBV7-2 and TRBJ2-3, with D possibly matching TRBD2 (6 bases). Germline-derived CDR1 and CDR2 are SGHTA and FQGNSA. Trimming took 3 bases from V and 1 from J, leaving 11 bases between them. This CDR3 is 15 amino acids long. CDR3 in DNA: TGTGCCAGCAGCTTTTCGTCTAGCGGCACAGATACGCAGTATTTT. Its translation: CASSFSSSGTDTQYF.

The V call is TRBV5-6, the J call TRBJ2-7; D is uncertain. Germline loops: CDR1 SGHDT, CDR2 YYEEEE. V was clipped by 2 bases and J by 4 bases, with 7 bases between them. This CDR3 contains 12 residues. The DNA for the CDR3 is TGTGCCAGCAGCTTCCAGGAATACGAGCAGTACTTC. Protein sequence: CASSFQEYEQYF.

The rearrangement uses TRBV5-6 and TRBJ1-5; 7 bases agree with TRBD1. Germline V CDR1 and CDR2: SGHDT, YYEEEE. J lost 7 bases, V lost 3 bases, and 7 bases had no gene match. The CDR3 is 14 residues long. In nucleotides, the CDR3 is TGTGCCAGCAGCTCGACAGGGAAGGGGCAGCCCCAGCATTTT. Translation: CASSSTGKGQPQHF.

This rearrangement joins TRBV28 to TRBJ2-7, with 9 bases that match TRBD1. Trimming took 6 bases from V and 3 from J; bases not matched to a gene: 3. CDR1 MDHEN and CDR2 SYDVKM come from the germline V gene. This CDR3 region has 13 residues. The CDR3 nucleotides read TGTGCCAGCAGCCGGGGACAGGGCTACGAGCAGTACTTC. It specifies CASSRGQGYEQYF. The full variable domain, with the rest looked up from reference TRBV28 and TRBJ2-7, is DVKVTQSSRYLVKRTGEKVFLECVQDMDHENMFWYRQDPGLGLRLIYFSYDVKMKEKGDIPEGYSVSREKKERFSLILESASTNQTSMYLCASSRGQGYEQYFGPGTRLTVT.

The J gene is TRBJ2-3, the V gene TRBV5-6, with 7 bases fitting TRBD2. V shed 4 bases and J 6 bases; nucleotides not matched to a gene: 8. The CDR3 runs 14 residues. Germline CDR1 reads SGHDT; CDR2 reads YYEEEE. The CDR3 sequence is CASSLGTNRDTQYF. CDR3 DNA: TGTGCCAGCAGCCTAGGGACTAACCGGGATACGCAGTATTTT.

J is TRBJ2-2 and V is TRBV11-2; TRBD1 aligns across 9 bases. Germline V lookup: CDR1 SGHAT, CDR2 FQNNGV. This CDR3 spans 18 amino acids. The trim removed 4 bases at V and 0 bases at J, leaving 9 bases unmatched. As DNA, the CDR3 is TGTGCCAGCAGCTGGGGGACAGGGTGGAATTCGAACACCGGGGAGCTGTTTTTT. As protein: CASSWGTGWNSNTGELFF.

The chain recombines TRBV2 with TRBJ2-2; 8 bases line up with TRBD1. After removal of 5 bases from V and 6 bases from J, the junction contained 11 bases not matched to a gene. This CDR3 has 16 residues. Germline V CDR1 and CDR2: SNHLY, FYNNEI. CDR3 amino acids: CASSPGGALTSGELFF. For the CDR3, the DNA is TGTGCCAGCAGTCCAGGGGGCGCATTGACATCCGGGGAGCTGTTTTTT.

The chain is built from TRBV9 and TRBJ2-5; 7 bases align to TRBD2. Germline CDR1 reads SGDLS; CDR2 reads YYNGEE. V dropped 0 bases and J dropped 2; count of bases not matched to a gene: 1. The CDR3 runs to 14 residues. For the CDR3, the DNA is TGTGCCAGCAGCGTAGGTAGCGGGCAAGAGACCCAGTACTTC. Protein product: CASSVGSGQETQYF.

The genes are TRBV9 and TRBJ1-6; 7 bases line up with TRBD1. This CDR3 has 14 amino acids. Germline V lookup: CDR1 SGDLS, CDR2 YYNGEE. The V and J ends lost 0 bases and 14 bases, in that order; junction bases with no gene match: 8. CDR3 sequence reads: CASSVGQGLNSLHF. The CDR3 region has the DNA TGTGCCAGCAGCGTAGGACAGGGTTTGAATTCCCTCCACTTT.